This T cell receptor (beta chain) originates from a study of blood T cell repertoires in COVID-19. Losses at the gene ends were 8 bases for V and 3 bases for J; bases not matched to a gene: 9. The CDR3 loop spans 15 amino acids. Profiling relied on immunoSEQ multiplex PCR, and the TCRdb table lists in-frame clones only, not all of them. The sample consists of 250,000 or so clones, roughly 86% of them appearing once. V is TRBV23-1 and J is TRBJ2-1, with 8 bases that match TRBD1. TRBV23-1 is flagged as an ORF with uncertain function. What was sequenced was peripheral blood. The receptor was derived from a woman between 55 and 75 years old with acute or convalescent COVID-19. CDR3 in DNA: TGCGCCAGCCCTAGCCGGGACAGGTGCTACAATGAGCAGTTCTTC. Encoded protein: CASPSRDRCYNEQFF.